Listed below are T cell receptor beta chains from one sample, sequenced in a study of naive and memory T cell subsets. TCRdb used MiXCR to reprocess the UMI-ligation and nested PCR reads, holding one entry per CDR3 protein. The sample has 95,000 to 150,000 distinct CDR3 sequences, around a third seen once. Input material: central memory CD4+ T cells from blood. The receptors shown here come from a human donor in good health. CDR3s include the opening cysteine and the closing phenylalanine or tryptophan. Fields, in order: clone size, J gene, V gene, D gene, CDR3 protein, CDR3 DNA. A D gene is named only where the DNA matches it firmly. Expanded clones are given a class, and other clones once, few, many or no size at all.

size: .; J: TRBJ1-6; V: TRBV20-1; D: .; CDR3: CSAPGTADNFPSSPLHF; DNA: TGCAGTGCTCCCGGGACGGCCGACAACTTTCCTAGTTCACCCCTCCACTTT
size: .; J: TRBJ2-5; V: TRBV24-1; D: TRBD2; CDR3: CATSDLPFTSGRAQETQYF; DNA: TGTGCCACCAGTGATTTGCCGTTTACTAGCGGGAGGGCTCAGGAGACCCAGTACTTC
size: .; J: TRBJ1-5; V: TRBV28; D: TRBD1; CDR3: CASSLVQGAQPQHF; DNA: TGTGCCAGCAGTTTAGTCCAGGGGGCTCAGCCCCAGCATTTT
size: .; J: TRBJ2-1; V: TRBV11-2; D: .; CDR3: CASSPRSSGPYNEQFF; DNA: TGTGCCAGCAGCCCTAGGTCGAGCGGGCCATACAATGAGCAGTTCTTC
size: .; J: TRBJ2-5; V: TRBV20-1; D: .; CDR3: CSAIGQQETQYF; DNA: TGCAGTGCTATTGGGCAGCAAGAGACCCAGTACTTC
size: few; J: TRBJ2-2; V: TRBV29-1; D: TRBD1; CDR3: CSVQGVLVGELFF; DNA: TGCAGCGTTCAGGGGGTCTTGGTCGGGGAGCTGTTTTTT
size: .; J: TRBJ1-4; V: TRBV29-1; D: .; CDR3: CSVGSTGNFPEKLFF; DNA: TGCAGCGTTGGCTCTACAGGGAATTTTCCTGAAAAACTGTTTTTT
size: .; J: TRBJ2-7; V: TRBV27; D: TRBD2; CDR3: CASSPLQTSGRQYF; DNA: TGTGCCAGCAGTCCTCTCCAGACTAGCGGGAGGCAGTACTTC
size: .; J: TRBJ2-7; V: TRBV7-2; D: .; CDR3: CASSWWLAEQYF; DNA: TGTGCCAGCAGCTGGTGGCTAGCCGAGCAGTACTTC
size: .; J: TRBJ2-3; V: TRBV6-1; D: TRBD2; CDR3: CASNRGVNADTQYF; DNA: TGTGCCAGCAACCGGGGGGTGAACGCAGATACGCAGTATTTT
size: .; J: TRBJ2-5; V: TRBV19; D: .; CDR3: CASSMGGGLGTQYF; DNA: TGTGCCAGTAGTATGGGCGGCGGGTTAGGGACCCAGTACTTC
size: few; J: TRBJ2-5; V: TRBV29-1; D: .; CDR3: CSVSGYQETQYF; DNA: TGCAGCGTTAGCGGGTACCAAGAGACCCAGTACTTC
size: .; J: TRBJ2-5; V: TRBV7-2; D: .; CDR3: CASSFHRETQYF; DNA: TGTGCCAGCAGCTTCCATCGAGAGACCCAGTACTTC
size: few; J: TRBJ2-3; V: TRBV28; D: TRBD2; CDR3: CAAWTSGRDTQYF; DNA: TGTGCCGCCTGGACTAGCGGGAGAGATACGCAGTATTTT
size: once; J: TRBJ2-7; V: TRBV20-1; D: TRBD2; CDR3: CSAKAGGTPYEQYF; DNA: TGCAGTGCTAAGGCGGGAGGTACTCCCTACGAGCAGTACTTC
size: few; J: TRBJ2-1; V: TRBV29-1; D: TRBD2; CDR3: CSVRGLAGEQFF; DNA: TGCAGCGTGCGTGGACTAGCGGGAGAACAGTTCTTC
size: .; J: TRBJ1-2; V: TRBV29-1; D: .; CDR3: CSVQAYYGYTF; DNA: TGCAGCGTACAGGCTTACTATGGCTACACCTTC
size: few; J: TRBJ2-1; V: TRBV27; D: .; CDR3: CASSSGLGGHNEQFF; DNA: TGTGCCAGCAGTTCGGGACTAGGGGGCCACAATGAGCAGTTCTTC
size: .; J: TRBJ2-2; V: TRBV6-4; D: TRBD1; CDR3: CASSVGQVKDGELFF; DNA: TGTGCCAGCAGCGTGGGACAGGTCAAGGACGGGGAGCTGTTTTTT
size: .; J: TRBJ1-5; V: TRBV7-2; D: .; CDR3: CASSYLGRASNQPQHF; DNA: TGTGCCAGCAGCTACCTAGGACGGGCTAGCAATCAGCCCCAGCATTTT
size: few; J: TRBJ1-1; V: TRBV5-1; D: TRBD1; CDR3: CASSTGSTGGTEAFF; DNA: TGCGCCAGCAGCACGGGCTCAACAGGGGGGACTGAAGCTTTCTTT
size: .; J: TRBJ2-1; V: TRBV9; D: TRBD2; CDR3: CASSVVAGGMDEQFF; DNA: TGTGCCAGCAGCGTAGTGGCGGGAGGTATGGATGAGCAGTTCTTC
size: .; J: TRBJ1-4; V: TRBV11-2; D: TRBD1; CDR3: CASSQGQGRVKLFF; DNA: TGTGCCAGCAGCCAAGGACAGGGGCGGGTAAAACTGTTTTTT
size: .; J: TRBJ2-1; V: TRBV7-2; D: TRBD2; CDR3: CASSSRSGSAPEQFF; DNA: TGTGCCAGCAGCTCCCGTAGCGGGAGCGCCCCGGAGCAGTTCTTC
size: few; J: TRBJ1-5; V: TRBV28; D: .; CDR3: CASSLSAQGNQPQHF; DNA: TGTGCCAGCAGTTTATCTGCGCAGGGAAATCAGCCCCAGCATTTT
size: .; J: TRBJ2-7; V: TRBV20-1; D: .; CDR3: CSAFDRPFSYEQYF; DNA: TGCAGTGCTTTCGACAGACCATTCTCCTACGAGCAGTACTTC
size: many; J: TRBJ2-7; V: TRBV12-3/TRBV12-4; D: .; CDR3: CASSFRTASYEQYF; DNA: TGTGCCAGCAGTTTCCGGACTGCTTCCTACGAGCAGTACTTC
size: .; J: TRBJ2-4; V: TRBV11-1; D: .; CDR3: CASSRPRRDLAKNIQYF; DNA: TGTGCCAGCAGCCGCCCCCGTCGGGATCTAGCCAAAAACATTCAGTACTTC
size: .; J: TRBJ2-5; V: TRBV9; D: .; CDR3: CASSVEASEVTQYF; DNA: TGTGCCAGCAGCGTAGAGGCTAGCGAGGTGACCCAGTACTTC
size: many; J: TRBJ2-3; V: TRBV7-6; D: .; CDR3: CASSLETGWPDTQYF; DNA: TGTGCCAGCAGCTTAGAAACAGGGTGGCCAGATACGCAGTATTTT
size: .; J: TRBJ2-7; V: TRBV29-1; D: TRBD2; CDR3: CSVVGLAGGSYEQYF; DNA: TGCAGCGTTGTTGGACTAGCGGGAGGTTCCTACGAGCAGTACTTC
size: .; J: TRBJ1-1; V: TRBV20-1; D: TRBD1; CDR3: CSATAGQINTEAFF; DNA: TGCAGTGCTACGGCGGGACAGATAAACACTGAAGCTTTCTTT
size: .; J: TRBJ1-5; V: TRBV20-1; D: .; CDR3: CSARDIRRDYSNQPQHF; DNA: TGCAGTGCTAGAGATATTCGTAGGGATTATAGCAATCAGCCCCAGCATTTT
size: many; J: TRBJ2-4; V: TRBV28; D: .; CDR3: CASSLYGAKNLAKNIQYF; DNA: TGTGCCAGCAGTTTATACGGAGCCAAGAACCTAGCCAAAAACATTCAGTACTTC
size: .; J: TRBJ2-1; V: TRBV29-1; D: .; CDR3: CSVYGTLSNEQFF; DNA: TGCAGCGTATATGGGACTCTCTCCAATGAGCAGTTCTTC
size: .; J: TRBJ2-1; V: TRBV20-1; D: .; CDR3: CSAPLSYEQFF; DNA: TGCAGTGCTCCACTGAGCTATGAGCAGTTCTTC
size: few; J: TRBJ2-1; V: TRBV6-6; D: .; CDR3: CASSYYPEGDEQFF; DNA: TGTGCCAGCAGTTACTATCCTGAGGGAGATGAGCAGTTCTTC
size: .; J: TRBJ1-5; V: TRBV28; D: TRBD1; CDR3: CASSWGTGVRGNQPQHF; DNA: TGTGCCAGCAGTTGGGGGACAGGGGTCCGCGGCAATCAGCCCCAGCATTTT
size: .; J: TRBJ2-1; V: TRBV6-5; D: TRBD1; CDR3: CASSGETGGEIGEQFF; DNA: TGTGCCAGCAGCGGCGAAACAGGGGGTGAAATAGGTGAGCAGTTCTTC
size: many; J: TRBJ2-7; V: TRBV6-2/TRBV6-3; D: .; CDR3: CASSYYRYEQYF; DNA: TGTGCCAGCAGTTACTACCGGTATGAGCAGTACTTC
size: few; J: TRBJ2-3; V: TRBV15; D: TRBD2; CDR3: CATSALAGVSDTQYF; DNA: TGTGCCACCAGCGCACTAGCGGGAGTCTCAGATACGCAGTATTTT
size: many; J: TRBJ2-1; V: TRBV19; D: TRBD2; CDR3: CASSPYLAGGGSYNEQFF; DNA: TGTGCCAGTAGTCCCTACCTAGCGGGAGGGGGCTCCTACAATGAGCAGTTCTTC
size: .; J: TRBJ1-6; V: TRBV7-2; D: .; CDR3: CASSEDSSYNSPLHF; DNA: TGTGCCAGCAGCGAGGACAGTTCCTATAATTCACCCCTCCACTTT
size: .; J: TRBJ2-3; V: TRBV5-1; D: .; CDR3: CASSLEGQYTQYF; DNA: TGCGCCAGCAGCTTGGAGGGGCAATATACGCAGTATTTT
size: .; J: TRBJ2-3; V: TRBV10-3; D: .; CDR3: CAISERGTTSTDTQYF; DNA: TGTGCCATCAGTGAGAGGGGGACCACTAGCACAGATACGCAGTATTTT
size: few; J: TRBJ2-5; V: TRBV28; D: .; CDR3: CATGFPTQYF; DNA: TGTGCCACCGGATTTCCGACCCAGTACTTC
size: few; J: TRBJ2-1; V: TRBV4-2; D: .; CDR3: CASSQGEEIRAFNEQFF; DNA: TGTGCCAGCAGCCAAGGGGAGGAAATTAGGGCGTTCAATGAGCAGTTCTTC
size: .; J: TRBJ2-6; V: TRBV30; D: .; CDR3: CAWNPRGVPASGANVLTF; DNA: TGTGCCTGGAACCCAAGAGGGGTCCCAGCCTCTGGGGCCAACGTCCTGACTTTC
size: .; J: TRBJ1-1; V: TRBV20-1; D: .; CDR3: CSASQALNTEAFF; DNA: TGCAGTGCTTCTCAAGCCCTGAACACTGAAGCTTTCTTT
size: .; J: TRBJ2-5; V: TRBV19; D: .; CDR3: CASSDMKTQYF; DNA: TGTGCCAGCTCAGATATGAAGACCCAGTACTTC
size: .; J: TRBJ2-3; V: TRBV10-3; D: TRBD1; CDR3: CAISDLTGQGLIVNTQYF; DNA: TGTGCCATCAGTGATCTCACGGGACAGGGTTTAATCGTCAATACGCAGTATTTT
size: few; J: TRBJ2-2; V: TRBV6-1; D: TRBD2; CDR3: CASSGLAGGGGAGELFF; DNA: TGTGCCAGCAGTGGACTAGCGGGAGGGGGGGGCGCCGGGGAGCTGTTTTTT
size: many; J: TRBJ1-1; V: TRBV30; D: .; CDR3: CAWSSGLNTEAFF; DNA: TGTGCCTGGAGCTCCGGTTTGAACACTGAAGCTTTCTTT
size: few; J: TRBJ1-4; V: TRBV3-1; D: .; CDR3: CASSPRLHEKLFF; DNA: TGTGCCAGCAGCCCGCGACTCCATGAAAAACTGTTTTTT
size: .; J: TRBJ2-7; V: TRBV27; D: TRBD2; CDR3: CASSEVGAGGYEQYF; DNA: TGTGCCAGCTCGGAGGTAGGGGCGGGAGGGTACGAGCAGTACTTC